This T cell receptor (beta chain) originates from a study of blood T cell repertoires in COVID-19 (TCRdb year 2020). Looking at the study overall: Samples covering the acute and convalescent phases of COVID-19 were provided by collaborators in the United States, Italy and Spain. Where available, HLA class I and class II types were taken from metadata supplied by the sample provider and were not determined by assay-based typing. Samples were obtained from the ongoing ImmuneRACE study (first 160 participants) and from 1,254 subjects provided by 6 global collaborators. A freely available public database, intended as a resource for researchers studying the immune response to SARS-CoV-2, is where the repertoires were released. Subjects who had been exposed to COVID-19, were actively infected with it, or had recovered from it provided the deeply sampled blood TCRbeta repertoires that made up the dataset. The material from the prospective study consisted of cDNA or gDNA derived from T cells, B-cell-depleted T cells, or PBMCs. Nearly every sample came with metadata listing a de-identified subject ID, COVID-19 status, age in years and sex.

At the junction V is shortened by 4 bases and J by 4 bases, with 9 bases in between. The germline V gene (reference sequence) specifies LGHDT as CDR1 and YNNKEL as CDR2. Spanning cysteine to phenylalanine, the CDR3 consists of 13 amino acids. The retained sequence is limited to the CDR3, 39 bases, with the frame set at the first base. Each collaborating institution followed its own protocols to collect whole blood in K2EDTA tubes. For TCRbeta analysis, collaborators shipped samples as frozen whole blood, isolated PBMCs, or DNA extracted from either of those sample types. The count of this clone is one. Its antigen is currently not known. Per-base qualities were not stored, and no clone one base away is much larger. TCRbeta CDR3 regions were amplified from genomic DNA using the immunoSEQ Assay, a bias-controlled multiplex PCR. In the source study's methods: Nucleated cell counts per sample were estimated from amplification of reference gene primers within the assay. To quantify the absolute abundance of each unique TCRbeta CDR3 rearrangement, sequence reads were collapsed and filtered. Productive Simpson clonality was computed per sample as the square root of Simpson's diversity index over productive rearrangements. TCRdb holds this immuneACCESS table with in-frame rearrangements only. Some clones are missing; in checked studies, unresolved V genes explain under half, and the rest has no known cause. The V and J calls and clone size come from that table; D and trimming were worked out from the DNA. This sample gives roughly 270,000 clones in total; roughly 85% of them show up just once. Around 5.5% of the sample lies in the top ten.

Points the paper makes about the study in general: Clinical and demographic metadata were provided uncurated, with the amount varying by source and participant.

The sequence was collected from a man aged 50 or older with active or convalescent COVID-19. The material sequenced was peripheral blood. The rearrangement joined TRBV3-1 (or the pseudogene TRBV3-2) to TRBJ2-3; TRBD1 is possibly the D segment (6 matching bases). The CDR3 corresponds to CASSPQGSDTQYF. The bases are TGTGCCAGCAGCCCACAGGGATCAGATACGCAGTATTTT.